The sequence of this TCR beta chain was determined in a study of blood T cell repertoires in COVID-19. Turning to the study itself: Samples of COVID-19 (acute and convalescent) were obtained from the United States, Italy and Spain. PBMCs, B-cell-depleted T cells, or T cells were the source of the cDNA or gDNA that made up the material.

Turning to this clone: This CDR3 is also generated by other DNA sequences in the sample.

The CDR3 length is 15 residues. CDR1 SGDLS and CDR2 YYNGEE come from the germline V gene. V lost 0 bases to trimming and J lost 0 bases, with 7 bases between them. Source study methods: It was from reference gene primer amplification that nucleated cell counts were estimated. The repertoire was sequenced with immunoSEQ multiplex PCR; TCRdb's copy has only in-frame clones and lacks some. The V and J calls and the clone size are those of that table, but D and trimming were determined from the DNA. The table lists 210,000 or so clones, 89% of them singletons, with roughly 6.7% in the top ten. V usage is TRBV9 and J usage is TRBJ2-1, with D possibly TRBD1 on 6 matching bases. Material: peripheral blood. This TCR was recovered from a middle-aged man with acute or convalescent COVID-19. DNA of the CDR3: TGTGCCAGCAGCGTAGCAGGGGTCTCCTACAATGAGCAGTTCTTC. The encoded protein is CASSVAGVSYNEQFF. The full variable domain, in which reference TRBV9 and TRBJ2-1 provide the parts outside the CDR3, is DSGVTQTPKHLITATGQRVTLRCSPRSGDLSVYWYQQSLDQGLQFLIQYYNGEERAKGNILERFSAQQFPDLHSELNLSSLELGDSALYFCASSVAGVSYNEQFFGPGTRLTVL.